This T cell receptor beta chain emerged from a study of monozygotic twins with inflammatory bowel disease. Study results and limitations: The study found lower TCRbeta diversity (inverse Simpson) in IBD patients than in healthy co-twins.

Notes on this clonotype: Its antigen remains unidentified.

TCRdb re-called the 5' RACE reads and catalogs CDR3 proteins one per entry, DNA excluded. The repertoire table contains more than 350,000 distinct CDR3 sequences. This CDR3 is built from 15 residues. Germline-derived CDR1 and CDR2 are LNHDA and SQIVND (reference sequence). Sequencing used blood. The receptor comes from a human donor with ulcerative colitis or Crohn's disease, or a healthy co-twin of an affected twin (not recorded which). This rearrangement joins TRBV19 to TRBJ1-2. Here the CDR3 reads CASTAEWSSNYGYTF.